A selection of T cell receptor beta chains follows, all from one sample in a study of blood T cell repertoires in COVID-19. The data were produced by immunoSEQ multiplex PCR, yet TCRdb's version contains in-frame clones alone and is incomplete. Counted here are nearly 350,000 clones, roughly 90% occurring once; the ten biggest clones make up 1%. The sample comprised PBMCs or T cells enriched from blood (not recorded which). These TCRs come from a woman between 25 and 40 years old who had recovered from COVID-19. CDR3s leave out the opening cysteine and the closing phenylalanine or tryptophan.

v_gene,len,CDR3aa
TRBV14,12,ASSQGQANEKLF
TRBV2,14,ASNGRHPSLGYGYT
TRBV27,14,ASSLFAVPGNEKLF
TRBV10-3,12,AIGRGGGSYEQY
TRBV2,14,ASSERQGGVNTEAF
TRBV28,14,ASSSPGGSGYYGYT
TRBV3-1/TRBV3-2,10,ASSRTQGPQH
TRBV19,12,ASSKPGMRNIQY
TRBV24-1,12,ATSDSGQGYGYT
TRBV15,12,ATSRVGTRYGYT
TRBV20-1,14,SASLRTSGGFNEQF
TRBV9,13,ASSVDGLNTGELF
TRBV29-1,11,SVGENRNQPQH
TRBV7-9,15,ASSQLPGLAGEDEQF
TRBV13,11,ASSETTGDTQY
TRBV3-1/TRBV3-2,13,ASSQVKGRESEAF
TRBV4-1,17,ASSQDPPGTGGFGSPLH
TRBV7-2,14,ASSFSGQGALIEAF
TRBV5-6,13,ASSFPTGTFYGYT
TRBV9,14,ASTTGDRTFGNTIY
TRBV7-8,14,ASSRQRQGHNYGYT
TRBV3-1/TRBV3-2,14,ASSQEGTGAKNIQY
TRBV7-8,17,ASSLAFGTPERSGNTIY
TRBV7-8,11,ASTTQGTYEQY
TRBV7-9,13,ASSSLGQSQETQY
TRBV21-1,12,ASSGGDSSYEQY
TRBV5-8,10,ASSPVTQPQH
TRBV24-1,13,ATSDEYRSTDTQY
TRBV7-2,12,ASTSGHRNTEAF
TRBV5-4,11,ASSPGVTDTQY
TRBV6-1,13,ASSERGQTNQPQH
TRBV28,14,ASSIPIAGGGETQY
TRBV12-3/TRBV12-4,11,ASSFDNSNTQY
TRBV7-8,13,ASSAPLTGFTEAF
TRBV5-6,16,ASKEFFVGTQGSGELF
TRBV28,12,ASRLSRRDTEAF
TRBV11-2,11,ASSLDRVDELF
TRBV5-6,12,ASSPDSGTFEAF
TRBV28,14,ASSLAQGTFDQPQH
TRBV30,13,AWSLTARANYGYT
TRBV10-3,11,AISLDREQPQH
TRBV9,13,ASSAQGQGGSEAF
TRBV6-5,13,ASSYGGDREETQY
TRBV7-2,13,ASSPNAGNNQPQH
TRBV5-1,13,ASSLDGQKNSPLH
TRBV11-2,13,ASSFGGARADTQY
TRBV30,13,AWSTGTTRGETQY
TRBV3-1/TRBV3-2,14,ASSQHSGGARETQY
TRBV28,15,ASSGTGASSYNSPLH
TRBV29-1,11,SVKGQGNYGYT
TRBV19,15,ASSYREGQGASQPQH
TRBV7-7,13,ASSATLGQGTTQY
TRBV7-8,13,ASSLASGGRSEQF